A single sample gave rise to the 13 T cell receptor beta chains below, sequenced in a study of cytomegalovirus exposure and HLA in healthy donors. Assay: immunoSEQ multiplex PCR; the TCRdb copy retains only in-frame clones and omits some. The table has 150,000 to 200,000 clones, 65% to 85% seen once; the top ten hold approximately 2.9%. Sequencing was performed on PBMCs. These receptors came from a woman aged 18-29 years in good health and CMV-seropositive.

The chain carries TRBV19 and TRBJ1-4; D is perhaps TRBD1 (5 bases). Germline V CDR1 and CDR2: LNHDA, SQIVND (reference sequence). The CDR3 consists of 14 residues. V was cut by 5 bases and J by 7 bases, with 14 bases left in between. The CDR3 loop is CASSPTGLGEKLFF. The CDR3 coding sequence is TGTGCCAGTAGTCCGACGGGACTGGGTGAAAAACTGTTTTTT.

This chain joins TRBV7-9 and TRBJ1-6, with TRBD1 matching 9 bases. Trimming at V came to 1 base and at J to 10 bases, leaving 5 bases not matched to a gene. This CDR3 contains 15 residues. In germline, CDR1 is SEHNR, CDR2 FQNEAQ (reference sequence). CDR3 region: CASSLDGTGFSPLHF. DNA for the CDR3: TGTGCCAGCAGCTTAGATGGGACAGGGTTCTCACCCCTCCACTTT.

The chain combines TRBV4-2 with TRBJ1-3, with 8 bases aligning to TRBD1. This CDR3 has 15 amino acids. J gave up 2 bases and V 3 bases, and 3 bases lay outside the gene matches. CDR1 is LGHNA and CDR2 is YNFKEQ in the germline V gene. CDR3 residues: CASSHGQGAGNTIYF. The CDR3 region has the DNA TGTGCCAGCAGCCACGGACAGGGCGCTGGAAACACCATATATTTT.

The V call is TRBV18, the J call TRBJ1-2; 7 bases are shared with TRBD1. The CDR3 totals 14 residues. Germline CDR1 and CDR2: KGHSH and LQKENI. V lost 3 bases to trimming and J lost 4 bases; unmatched junction nucleotides: 5. The chain's CDR3 is CASSPRDSRYGYTF. CDR3 sequence (DNA): TGTGCCAGCTCACCCCGGGACAGCCGCTATGGCTACACCTTC. Looking up the rest from reference TRBV18 and TRBJ1-2 gives the full variable domain: NAGVMQNPRHLVRRRGQEARLRCSPMKGHSHVYWYRQLPEEGLKFMVYLQKENIIDESGMPKERFSAEFPKEGPSILRIQQVVRGDSAAYFCASSPRDSRYGYTFGSGTRLTVV.

The chain combines TRBV5-1 with TRBJ2-7; 12 positions agree with TRBD1. The junction had 9 bases not matched to a gene; V was cut back by 3 bases and J by 5 bases. The CDR3 spans 16 residues. CDR1 SGHRS and CDR2 YFSETQ come from the germline V gene. The CDR3 nucleotides read TGCGCCAGCAGCTCGGGACAGGGGGCGCGAATTAACGAGCAGTACTTC. Its protein product is CASSSGQGARINEQYF.

The chain recombines TRBV9 with TRBJ1-4, with D tentatively TRBD1 (5 bases). CDR1 is SGDLS, CDR2 YYNGEE, per germline. The V end was cut by 7 bases, the J end by 10 bases, with 14 bases between. CDR3 length: 12 residues. The CDR3 DNA reads as TGTGCCAGCGGCTCGGGTAGGGGAAAACTGTTTTTT. Its protein product is CASGSGRGKLFF.

This chain uses TRBV7-2 with TRBJ2-4; TRBD1 aligns across 7 bases. J lost 0 bases, V lost 5 bases, and 10 bases had no gene match. The V gene's germline CDR1 is SGHTA and CDR2 FQGNSA. This CDR3 contains 17 residues. CDR3 sequence (DNA): TGTGCCAGCAGCCGGAAGACAGGGACCTTAGCCAAAAACATTCAGTACTTC. It is translated as CASSRKTGTLAKNIQYF. Filled out from reference TRBV7-2 and TRBJ2-4, the complete variable domain reads GAGVSQSPSNKVTEKGKDVELRCDPISGHTALYWYRQSLGQGLEFLIYFQGNSAPDKSGLPSDRFSAERTGGSVSTLTIQRTQQEDSAVYLCASSRKTGTLAKNIQYFGAGTRLSVL.

The rearrangement uses TRBV11-1 and TRBJ2-3; the D is unclear. The germline CDR1 and CDR2 sequences are SGHAT and FQDESV (reference sequence). CDR3 length: 13 amino acids. V was cut by 6 bases and J by 8 bases, with 15 bases left in between. This chain's CDR3 is CASRQKLRLTQYF. CDR3 coding DNA: TGTGCCAGCAGACAAAAGTTGCGGCTTACGCAGTATTTT.

This clone is a singleton in its sample. The chain carries TRBV6-6 and TRBJ1-2, with TRBD1 matching over 7 bases. CDR1 MNHNY and CDR2 SVGAGI come from the germline V gene (reference sequence). This CDR3 region has 15 residues. V dropped 5 bases and J dropped 4; count of bases not matched to a gene: 10. CDR3 nucleotides: TGTGCCAGCAGTAAATGGGACAGCTTAGCCTATGGCTACACCTTC. Its translation is CASSKWDSLAYGYTF.

V gene TRBV5-4 combines with J gene TRBJ2-1, with no clear D. The CDR3 totals 13 residues. V lost 3 bases to trimming and J lost 1 base, with 5 bases between them. Germline loops: CDR1 SGHNT, CDR2 YYREEE (reference sequence). CDR3 DNA sequence: TGTGCCAGCAGCTCTAGGTCCTACAATGAGCAGTTCTTC. As protein: CASSSRSYNEQFF.

This clone occurred a few times. The V call is TRBV19, the J call TRBJ1-2; D is possibly TRBD1 (6 bases). In germline, CDR1 is LNHDA, CDR2 SQIVND (reference sequence). The V end lost 3 bases, the J end lost 4 bases, and 12 bases lay between the germline ends. CDR3 length: 14 residues. The CDR3 DNA follows: TGTGCCAGTAGTATTTTCCGGGGGGCCTATGGCTACACCTTC. As protein: CASSIFRGAYGYTF.

This chain links TRBV7-2 with TRBJ2-7, with 10 bases lining up with TRBD1. V was clipped by 6 bases and J by 3 bases; unmatched bases: 2. The CDR3 sequence is 13 residues long. Germline CDR1 reads SGHTA; CDR2 reads FQGNSA. The CDR3 loop reads CASRGTGDYEQYF. CDR3 bases: TGTGCCAGCAGAGGGACAGGGGACTACGAGCAGTACTTC.

In this sample, this clone turned up a few times. V gene TRBV18 combines with J gene TRBJ1-6; D is uncertain. This CDR3 is built from 12 residues. Germline V gene lookup returns CDR1 KGHSH and CDR2 LQKENI. Deletions cut 8 bases from V and 2 bases from J, with 4 bases between. The CDR3, as DNA: TGTGCCAGCCGGGCCTATAATTCACCCCTCCACTTT. It codes for CASRAYNSPLHF.